Presented here are 8 T cell receptor beta chains from one specimen sequenced in a study of cytomegalovirus exposure and HLA in healthy donors (dated by TCRdb to 2016 to 2017). The library was generated by the immunoSEQ multiplex PCR assay. For the multiplex PCR, a mixture combining 60 forward primers for TCR Vbeta segments and 13 reverse primers for TCR Jbeta segments was used. In TCRdb, the immuneACCESS table is reduced to in-frame sequences with V and J assigned. These tables do not hold every clone; where another copy was compared, an unresolved V gene accounts for under half, and the others remain unexplained. This sample lists about 190,000 clones; 65% to 90% were detected once. The ten largest clonotypes hold 6.3% of the sample. The sequenced sample was PBMCs. Receptors were obtained from a man aged 35 to 55 in good health and CMV-seropositive.

This rearrangement joins TRBV28 to TRBJ1-1; D is unresolved. Germline V gives CDR1 MDHEN, CDR2 SYDVKM. This CDR3 is built from 14 residues. Between the trimmed V and J ends, which lost 4 bases and 6 bases, there was a span of 15 bases. CDR3 residues: CASSSSERVAEAFF. The DNA for the CDR3 is TGTGCCAGCAGTTCATCCGAGAGGGTGGCTGAAGCTTTCTTT.

The chain has TRBV27 and TRBJ2-3, with 8 bases identical to TRBD1. The CDR3 consists of 18 residues. Germline V gives CDR1 MNHEY, CDR2 SMNVEV (reference sequence). The junction had 14 bases not matched to a gene; V was cut back by 3 bases and J by 3 bases. CDR3 protein: CASSFGWSTGTGTDTQYF. DNA of the CDR3: TGTGCCAGCAGTTTTGGCTGGTCGACCGGGACAGGTACAGATACGCAGTATTTT.

The chain employs TRBV27 and TRBJ1-2; no reliable D call. The CDR3 loop spans 15 amino acids. Trimming removed 0 bases at V and 11 bases at J, with 19 bases between. CDR1 and CDR2 (germline): MNHEY, SMNVEV (reference sequence). CDR3 amino acids: CASSLSSSGINMYTF. In DNA form, the CDR3 reads TGTGCCAGCAGTTTATCGAGTTCCGGGATTAACATGTACACCTTC.

This chain joins TRBV30 and TRBJ1-1, with a possible D match to TRBD1 (5 bases). The CDR3 extends over 15 amino acids. From germline, CDR1 is GTSNPN and CDR2 SVGIG (reference sequence). The V end was cut by 3 bases, the J end by 5 bases, with 19 bases between. The CDR3 DNA is TGTGCCTGGAGCCTAAGCTTTACAGGACGAACTGAAGCTTTCTTT. Translating it yields CAWSLSFTGRTEAFF.

This chain joins TRBV19 and TRBJ2-7; possibly TRBD1 for D (5 bases). V shed 5 bases and J shed 1 base, with 12 bases lying between them. The CDR3 runs to 14 residues. Germline loops: CDR1 LNHDA, CDR2 SQIVND (reference sequence). The CDR3, as DNA: TGTGCCAGTAGTCCGCGGACACTTTCCTACGAGCAGTACTTC. This translates into CASSPRTLSYEQYF.

This clone was seen a handful of times. The chain carries TRBV4-2 and TRBJ2-3; D might be TRBD1 (6 bases). This CDR3 is built from 16 residues. Germline V lookup: CDR1 LGHNA, CDR2 YNFKEQ. Trimming cost V 0 bases and J 3 bases, with 13 bases left between them. In nucleotides, the CDR3 is TGTGCCAGCAGCCAAGATAGGGGGATGGGGACAGATACGCAGTATTTT. This sequence encodes CASSQDRGMGTDTQYF.

The rearrangement uses TRBV29-1 and TRBJ2-1; 9 positions agree with TRBD2. Germline trimming cut 8 bases from V and 1 base from J; bases unmatched to any gene: 6. There are 14 residues in the CDR3. Per germline, CDR1 SQVTM and CDR2 ANQGSEA. The CDR3, as DNA: TGCAGCACGCGGGAGGGGGCATCCTACAATGAGCAGTTCTTC. Translation: CSTREGASYNEQFF.

The V gene is TRBV4-3, the J gene TRBJ2-1; tentatively, D is TRBD1 (6 bases). V was cut by 0 bases and J by 6 bases, with 12 bases left in between. Germline lookup yields CDR1 LGHNA and CDR2 YSLEER. The CDR3 is 15 residues long. The CDR3 is CASSQEGTMANEQFF. The CDR3 coding sequence is TGCGCCAGCAGCCAAGAAGGGACAATGGCCAATGAGCAGTTCTTC.